This TCR beta chain was profiled in a study of identical twins. Study conclusions and caveats: Less excess twin sharing appeared in beta out-of-frame sequences. Cord blood beta clonotypes present at high abundance carried fewer insertions; no such pattern appeared in memory repertoires.

Worth noting for this clonotype: Antigen: not known.

The germline V gene encodes CDR1 ENHRY and CDR2 SYGVKD. CDR3 size: 14 residues. Between the trimmed V and J ends, which lost 3 bases and 3 bases, there was a span of 11 bases. A universal primer site was added by template switching, and unique molecular identifiers were carried by the cDNA. Each CDR3 protein is one row after TCRdb ran MiXCR on the 5' RACE reads. Of around 480,000 distinct CDR3 sequences in the sample, over 11% were seen once. The same specimen was also included in a second study, on yellow fever vaccine responses in identical twins. That source reports: Twins' vaccine T cell response reportedly gave the appearance of partial convergence and partial personalization.

This rearrangement joins TRBV10-3 to TRBJ1-1; D gene uncertain. Sequencing input: CD4+ T cells sorted from blood. The sequence was collected from a woman aged 18-29 years in good health. The CDR3 spells CAISDLGPDTEAFF. CDR3 bases: TGTGCCATCAGTGACCTTGGGCCCGACACTGAAGCTTTCTTT.